The rows below give T cell receptor beta chains drawn from one sample of a study of T cells after yellow fever vaccination. TCRdb independently ran MiXCR on the 5' RACE reads; one entry per CDR3 protein. The sample gives about 260,000 distinct CDR3 sequences, approximately 12% of which show up once; 0.5% to 0.6% is in the top ten. Specimen: CD4+ T cells sorted from PBMCs, collected 45 days after the yellow fever booster vaccination. These receptors originate from a man aged 25-45 years who received the YFV17D yellow fever vaccine. Both conserved end residues are part of each CDR3. Each record gives: D gene, J gene, clone size, V gene, CDR3 DNA, CDR3 protein. The D gene is left open where the match is weak. Expanded clones get a size class; other rows say once, few or many, or leave the size out.

>.|TRBJ2-7|few|TRBV30
TGTGCCTGGAGTCTAGACTCGCAGGGGCTTCTCTCGAGGCAGTACTTC
CAWSLDSQGLLSRQYF
>TRBD1|TRBJ2-2|few|TRBV29-1
TGCAGCGCCGGAGGATTTGGACAGGGATCCGGGGAGCTGTTTTTT
CSAGGFGQGSGELFF
>TRBD2|TRBJ2-7|.|TRBV15
TGTGCCACCAGCAGGGAGGGGACTAGCCGCTACGAGCAGTACTTC
CATSREGTSRYEQYF
>.|TRBJ2-3|.|TRBV7-9
TGTGCCAGCAGCCTCTCGGAGGGGGCAAGCACAGATACGCAGTATTTT
CASSLSEGASTDTQYF
>TRBD2|TRBJ2-7|.|TRBV28
TGTGCCAACCCGCCAGCGGGAGCCGATCCGGGTGTCTACGAGCAGTACTTC
CANPPAGADPGVYEQYF
>.|TRBJ2-5|few|TRBV5-1
TGCGCCAGCAGCTCTATCGGGAGTCAAGAGACCCAGTACTTC
CASSSIGSQETQYF
>TRBD1|TRBJ2-1|.|TRBV5-6
TGTGCCAGCAGCTTGGCTCGACAGGGGGCCCGCAATGAGCAGTTCTTC
CASSLARQGARNEQFF
>.|TRBJ2-1|.|TRBV7-9
TGTGCCAGCAGCTCGAAGGGTATGTCACGATACAATGAGCAGTTCTTC
CASSSKGMSRYNEQFF
>.|TRBJ2-1|many|TRBV10-3
TGTGCCGGCGGCAAGGTCAACAATGAGCAGTTCTTC
CAGGKVNNEQFF
>.|TRBJ2-5|few|TRBV4-2
TGTGCCAGCAGCCAAGAGCAAGGGGGAGAGACCCAGTACTTC
CASSQEQGGETQYF
>.|TRBJ1-2|.|TRBV10-3
TGTGCCATCAGTGAGCTGGGAAACTATGGCTACACCTTC
CAISELGNYGYTF
>.|TRBJ2-7|few|TRBV10-3
TGTGCCATCAGTGAGGGGGTCCACGAGCAGTACTTC
CAISEGVHEQYF
>TRBD1|TRBJ1-1|.|TRBV3-1
TGTGCCAGCAGCCTACAGGGGGTATTTGCTGAAGCTTTCTTT
CASSLQGVFAEAFF
>TRBD2|TRBJ2-2|.|TRBV6-5
TGTGCCAGCATCCGGCTAGCGGGAGTGGGGAACACCGGGGAGCTGTTTTTT
CASIRLAGVGNTGELFF
>.|TRBJ1-5|.|TRBV12-3/TRBV12-4
TGTGCCAGCAGGGGCAGTACCCTGGGCAATCAGCCCCAGCATTTT
CASRGSTLGNQPQHF
>.|TRBJ2-7|.|TRBV27
TGTGCCAGCAGCCACCCGGAGAGGAACTACGAGCAGTACTTC
CASSHPERNYEQYF
>.|TRBJ2-1|.|TRBV3-1
TGTGCCAGCAGACTTGGGACCTGGCGGCCCAATGAGCAGTTCTTC
CASRLGTWRPNEQFF
>.|TRBJ1-4|.|TRBV20-1
TGCAGTGCTAGCAGTTCAACTAATGAAAAACTGTTTTTT
CSASSSTNEKLFF
>TRBD2|TRBJ2-3|.|TRBV7-2
TGTGCCAGCAGCTTAGTCGGGACTAGCGCTAGGACAGATACGCAGTATTTT
CASSLVGTSARTDTQYF
>TRBD1|TRBJ2-5|few|TRBV5-1
TGCGCCAGCAGTGGGACAGGTGAAGAGACCCAGTACTTC
CASSGTGEETQYF
>.|TRBJ2-7|.|TRBV10-3
TGTGCCATCAGTGTTTCAGACACCTACGAGCAGTACTTC
CAISVSDTYEQYF
>TRBD2|TRBJ2-1|few|TRBV5-1
TGCGCCAGCAGCTTGGCTCCGGGAGGCTACAATGAGCAGTTCTTC
CASSLAPGGYNEQFF